Each of the 26 T cell receptor beta chains below was sequenced from the same sample in a study of T cell responses to AZD1222 COVID-19 vaccine. Sequencing used immunoSEQ multiplex PCR; TCRdb keeps in-frame clones, though not all of them. The sample holds 100,000 to 150,000 clones; approximately 89% are singletons and the top ten take approximately 5.4%. The source material was peripheral blood, sampled on day 0 of AZD1222 vaccination. Receptors were obtained from an adult in good health.

This clone was observed a handful of times. The chain uses TRBV5-1 and TRBJ2-5, with TRBD2 matching over 14 bases. CDR1 and CDR2 (germline): SGHRS, YFSETQ. V dropped 0 bases and J dropped 4; count of bases not matched to a gene: 5. This CDR3 comprises 17 residues. The CDR3 loop reads CASSLGGTSGSGETQYF. CDR3 nucleotide sequence: TGCGCCAGCAGCTTGGGGGGGACTAGCGGGAGTGGAGAGACCCAGTACTTC. The entire variable domain, with the rest obtained from reference TRBV5-1 and TRBJ2-5, is as follows: KAGVTQTPRYLIKTRGQQVTLSCSPISGHRSVSWYQQTPGQGLQFLFEYFSETQRNKGNFPGRFSGRQFSNSRSEMNVSTLELGDSALYLCASSLGGTSGSGETQYFGPGTRLLVL.

This chain connects TRBV19 to TRBJ2-2; the D gene is possibly TRBD1 (5 bases). Germline lookup yields CDR1 LNHDA and CDR2 SQIVND (reference sequence). The CDR3 consists of 14 residues. V lost 5 bases to trimming and J lost 6 bases, with 13 bases between them. The chain's CDR3 is CASSYDHRSGELFF. The CDR3 bases are TGTGCCAGTAGTTACGACCACAGGTCCGGGGAGCTGTTTTTT.

The chain couples TRBV5-5 to TRBJ1-5, with D perhaps TRBD1 (6 bases). The V gene's germline CDR1 is SGHKS and CDR2 YYEKEE (reference sequence). Trimming took 2 bases from V and 5 from J, leaving 11 bases between them. The CDR3 extends over 14 amino acids. CDR3 DNA: TGTGCCAGCAGCTTAGGGCAGGGGTATCAGCCCCAGCATTTT. It specifies CASSLGQGYQPQHF.

The rearrangement joins TRBV10-3 to TRBJ1-2, with D uncertain. V was pared by 2 bases and J by 2 bases, with 6 bases between. Germline CDR1 ENHRY, CDR2 SYGVKD. The CDR3 is made up of 13 amino acids. CDR3 protein: CAISEDLNYGYTF. CDR3 nucleotides: TGTGCCATCAGTGAGGACCTAAACTATGGCTACACCTTC.

The chain uses TRBV7-9 and TRBJ1-2; D remains ambiguous. The germline V gene encodes CDR1 SEHNR and CDR2 FQNEAQ (reference sequence). The CDR3 has 15 amino acids. The germline V and J ends were trimmed by 2 bases and 6 bases, with 16 bases remaining between them. The CDR3 coding sequence is TGTGCCAGCAGCTTACTGGCAGGAACCTTGCATGGCTACACCTTC. It encodes CASSLLAGTLHGYTF.

The rearrangement joins TRBV6-6 to TRBJ1-1; the D is unclear. Per the germline V gene, CDR1 is MNHNY and CDR2 is SVGAGI (reference sequence). This CDR3 is built from 14 residues. Deletions cut 7 bases from V and 6 bases from J, with 18 bases between. As DNA, the CDR3 is TGTGCCAGCAATCCTCACCGACAATCTCCTGAAGCTTTCTTT. This gives the protein CASNPHRQSPEAFF.

This chain connects TRBV12-3 or TRBV12-4 to TRBJ1-5, with D unclear. The V end lost 7 bases, the J end lost 2 bases, and 9 bases lay between the germline ends. The CDR3 runs to 13 residues. The CDR3 DNA reads as TGTGCCAGCACCCCGCAGGGCAATCAGCCCCAGCATTTT. Amino acid sequence: CASTPQGNQPQHF.

The table lists this clone with a few counts. This chain links TRBV15 with TRBJ2-7; D may be TRBD2 (5 bases). The V end lost 7 bases, the J end lost 0 bases, and 16 bases lay between the germline ends. This CDR3 spans 15 amino acids. CDR1 LNHNV and CDR2 YYDKDF come from the germline V gene (reference sequence). In DNA form, the CDR3 reads TGTGCCACCACCGAAGTCGCGGACTCCTCCTACGAGCAGTACTTC. The encoded protein is CATTEVADSSYEQYF.

The chain links TRBV6-5 to TRBJ1-2; 10 nucleotides align to TRBD1. Germline V gives CDR1 MNHEY, CDR2 SVGAGI. J was trimmed by 4 bases and V by 4 bases; bases with no gene match: 9. This CDR3 contains 16 residues. CDR3 coding DNA: TGTGCCAGCAGTTCCGCAACCGGGACAGGGGTCTATGGCTACACCTTC. Amino acid sequence: CASSSATGTGVYGYTF.

The V and J genes are TRBV12-3 or TRBV12-4 and TRBJ1-2; D unresolved. V lost 1 base and J 6 bases, leaving 6 bases between the germline ends. There are 12 residues in the CDR3. CDR3 sequence reads: CASSLEGNGYTF. In DNA form, the CDR3 reads TGTGCCAGCAGTTTAGAAGGGAATGGCTACACCTTC.

V and J are TRBV29-1 and TRBJ2-1, with D possibly TRBD2 on 7 matching bases. Trimming took off 1 base at V and 6 bases at J, with 22 bases between the two ends. This CDR3 has 17 residues. Germline loops: CDR1 SQVTM, CDR2 ANQGSEA. CDR3 sequence: CSVEGGVGGRGVNEQFF. For the CDR3, the DNA is TGCAGCGTTGAAGGGGGCGTCGGGGGGCGAGGGGTCAATGAGCAGTTCTTC.

This rearrangement joins TRBV7-6 to TRBJ2-1; 7 bases map to TRBD1. The CDR3 contains 16 residues. V lost 1 base, J lost 6 bases, and 9 bases stayed unmatched. CDR1 is SGHVS, CDR2 FNYEAQ, per germline. In nucleotides, the CDR3 is TGTGCCAGCAGCTTAGTGGCCTCAGGGGGTGTCAATGAGCAGTTCTTC. Encoded protein: CASSLVASGGVNEQFF.

The chain recombines TRBV28 with TRBJ2-1, with D perhaps matching TRBD2 (5 bases). The V gene's germline CDR1 is MDHEN and CDR2 SYDVKM. V gave up 7 bases and J gave up 7 bases, with 23 bases separating them. CDR3 size: 16 residues. CDR3 residues: CASIPAGNLYGNEQFF. The CDR3 region has the DNA TGTGCCAGCATTCCGGCCGGGAACCTCTACGGGAATGAGCAGTTCTTC.

V and J are TRBV6-2 or TRBV6-3 and TRBJ1-5, with D tentatively TRBD1 (6 bases). The length of the CDR3 is 14 residues. The germline gives CDR1 MNHEY, CDR2 SVGEGT. The V end lost 5 bases, the J end lost 3 bases, and 11 bases lay between the germline ends. The CDR3 region is CASSKGVVNQPQHF. CDR3 nucleotide sequence: TGTGCCAGCAGTAAGGGGGTCGTCAATCAGCCCCAGCATTTT.

This sequence joins TRBV19 and TRBJ2-1, with D perhaps matching TRBD2 (5 bases). The CDR3 is 14 residues long. V lost 9 bases and J 9 bases, leaving 21 bases between the germline ends. Germline V gene sequence: CDR1 LNHDA, CDR2 SQIVND (reference sequence). CDR3 protein: CASGSRRGVGEQFF. CDR3 sequence (DNA): TGTGCCAGCGGATCCCGTCGGGGTGTCGGTGAGCAGTTCTTC.

The chain links TRBV18 to TRBJ1-1, with 7 bases matching TRBD1. The V gene's germline CDR1 is KGHSH and CDR2 LQKENI. The CDR3 is made up of 15 amino acids. J lost 9 bases, V lost 4 bases, and 14 bases had no gene match. The CDR3 is CASSLEGQTASQAFF. The CDR3 DNA reads as TGTGCCAGCTCACTAGAGGGACAGACGGCCAGTCAAGCTTTCTTT.

The chain is built from TRBV5-1 and TRBJ2-2; no reliable D call. Germline V CDR1 and CDR2: SGHRS, YFSETQ. This CDR3 spans 15 amino acids. The V and J ends lost 4 bases and 4 bases respectively, with 14 bases between them. CDR3 nucleotide sequence: TGCGCCAGCAGCCCCGACCCTGCGAGCACCGGGGAGCTGTTTTTT. Protein: CASSPDPASTGELFF. The full variable domain, with the rest looked up from reference TRBV5-1 and TRBJ2-2, is KAGVTQTPRYLIKTRGQQVTLSCSPISGHRSVSWYQQTPGQGLQFLFEYFSETQRNKGNFPGRFSGRQFSNSRSEMNVSTLELGDSALYLCASSPDPASTGELFFGEGSRLTVL.

This rearrangement joins TRBV12-3 or TRBV12-4 to TRBJ1-3; D is uncertain. The CDR3 is 13 amino acids. V was shortened by 8 bases and J by 0 bases, with 8 bases between the two germline ends. This CDR3 is CASRGASGNTIYF. CDR3 coding DNA: TGTGCCAGCCGAGGAGCCTCTGGAAACACCATATATTTT.

This clone is a singleton in its sample. The rearrangement links TRBV3-1 (or the pseudogene TRBV3-2) to TRBJ2-5; 10 nucleotides agree with TRBD2. The CDR3 length is 18 residues. With V trimmed by 2 bases and J by 5 bases, 14 bases remained unmatched. Germline-derived CDR1 and CDR2 are LGHDT and YNNKEL (reference sequence). CDR3 residues: CASSQWFGSGRAMETQYF. The CDR3 DNA sequence: TGTGCCAGCAGCCAATGGTTCGGGAGCGGGAGGGCCATGGAGACCCAGTACTTC.

This clone was seen a handful of times. The rearrangement joins TRBV5-1 to TRBJ2-7; D is unclear. CDR1 and CDR2 from the germline V gene are SGHRS and YFSETQ. Trimming left V 1 base short and J 7 bases short, with 9 bases between. CDR3 length: 12 residues. CDR3 DNA: TGCGCCAGCAGCTTGAGCTATGGGGAGCAGTACTTC. As protein: CASSLSYGEQYF.

This clone was detected only once. This rearrangement joins TRBV5-1 to TRBJ1-2; D is uncertain. Between the trimmed V and J ends, which lost 0 bases and 6 bases, there was a span of 9 bases. The CDR3 runs 13 residues. Germline CDR1 SGHRS, CDR2 YFSETQ. CDR3 region: CASSLGVRDGYTF. The CDR3 bases are TGCGCCAGCAGCTTGGGTGTGCGGGATGGCTACACCTTC.

DNA of the CDR3: TGCAGTGTGTGGGAAGAGACCCAGTACTTC. The encoded protein is CSVWEETQYF. V is TRBV20-1 and J is TRBJ2-5; D ambiguous. This CDR3 comprises 10 residues. Germline loops: CDR1 DFQATT, CDR2 SNEGSKA (reference sequence). V shed 7 bases and J shed 3 bases, with 6 bases lying between them.

The rearrangement uses TRBV5-1 and TRBJ2-7; weak D call: TRBD1 (8 bases). V shed 4 bases and J shed 0 bases, with 23 bases lying between them. The CDR3 has 18 residues. The V gene's germline CDR1 is SGHRS and CDR2 YFSETQ. In nucleotides, the CDR3 is TGCGCCAGCAGCCCGCTTTGGGGGGGACAGGCGGGCTCCTACGAGCAGTACTTC. It yields the protein CASSPLWGGQAGSYEQYF.

This clone was counted a single time. This chain connects TRBV7-9 to TRBJ2-7; TRBD1 matches at 8 bases. Germline values: CDR1 SEHNR, CDR2 FQNEAQ (reference sequence). V was clipped by 1 base and J by 5 bases; unmatched bases: 4. The CDR3 is 14 amino acids. The chain's CDR3 is CASSLGTGNHEQYF. The CDR3 DNA is TGTGCCAGCAGCTTAGGGACAGGGAACCACGAGCAGTACTTC.

J is TRBJ1-2 and V is TRBV6-5, with D perhaps TRBD1 (5 bases). The germline V gene has CDR1 MNHEY and CDR2 SVGAGI. This CDR3 spans 12 amino acids. Deletions cut 8 bases from V and 4 bases from J, with 11 bases between. CDR3 coding DNA: TGTGCCAGCTCTCGGGGGGGCTATGGCTACACCTTC. This translates into CASSRGGYGYTF.

The CDR3 spells CASSQQGNSGNTIYF. CDR3 bases: TGTGCCAGCAGTCAACAGGGAAACTCTGGAAACACCATATATTTT. This chain joins TRBV28 and TRBJ1-3; D perhaps matches TRBD1 (6 bases). The germline V and J ends were trimmed by 5 bases and 0 bases, with 11 bases remaining between them. CDR1 MDHEN and CDR2 SYDVKM come from the germline V gene. The CDR3 has 15 residues.